This passage covers 31 T cell receptor beta chains from one sample sequenced in a study of blood T cell repertoires in COVID-19. Only in-frame clones appear in the TCRdb table, and some are missing; sequencing was by immunoSEQ multiplex PCR. In the table there are around 200,000 clones, approximately 91% of which are singletons. Source material: PBMCs or T cells enriched from blood (not recorded which). The receptors were gathered from a woman younger than 35 who had recovered from COVID-19.

The gene calls are TRBV5-1 and TRBJ1-3, with 7 nucleotides matching TRBD1. Germline loops: CDR1 SGHRS, CDR2 YFSETQ. The CDR3 sequence is 14 residues long. Trimming took 4 bases from V and 4 from J; bases not matched to a gene: 5. CDR3 protein: CASSPGTAGNTIYF. The DNA for the CDR3 is TGCGCCAGCAGCCCCGGGACAGCCGGAAACACCATATATTTT.

This sequence joins TRBV27 and TRBJ2-7; D is possibly TRBD2 (7 bases). This CDR3 contains 15 residues. Germline V gene data show CDR1 as MNHEY and CDR2 as SMNVEV (reference sequence). The ends were cut back, 6 bases at V and 4 bases at J, with 19 bases in the middle. The CDR3 DNA reads TGTGCCAGCAGGCCAAGGGGGGGGCAACAGTACGAGCAGTACTTC. It specifies CASRPRGGQQYEQYF.

This chain joins TRBV6-9 and TRBJ2-3; the match to TRBD2 covers 11 bases. This CDR3 region has 15 residues. CDR1 and CDR2 from the germline V gene are MNHGY and SVAAGI. V was clipped by 11 bases and J by 1 base; unmatched bases: 8. CDR3 residues: CAHPIAGGRTDTQYF. CDR3 in DNA: TGTGCCCACCCAATAGCGGGAGGGCGCACAGATACGCAGTATTTT.

In regard to this clone: Other nucleotide sequences from this sample produce the same CDR3. This chain uses TRBV7-3 with TRBJ2-7, with a tentative D call TRBD1 (6 bases). CDR1 is SGHTA, CDR2 FQGTGA, per germline. CDR3 length equals 13 residues. V lost 5 bases to trimming and J lost 1 base, with 9 bases between them. The CDR3 sequence is CASSPGTSYEQYF. Here the CDR3 DNA reads TGTGCCAGCAGCCCAGGGACATCCTACGAGCAGTACTTC.

The chain links TRBV5-1 to TRBJ2-5; 16 nucleotides line up with TRBD2. Germline V gene sequence: CDR1 SGHRS, CDR2 YFSETQ. The CDR3 extends over 18 amino acids. J was trimmed by 4 bases and V by 4 bases; bases with no gene match: 10. The CDR3 here is CASSPGLAGGPVGETQYF. The CDR3 DNA reads TGCGCCAGCAGCCCGGGACTAGCGGGAGGGCCTGTAGGAGAGACCCAGTACTTC.

The chain joins TRBV28 to TRBJ2-1; 7 bases align to TRBD2. The CDR3 spans 15 residues. Germline CDR1 MDHEN, CDR2 SYDVKM. V was clipped by 2 bases and J by 2 bases; unmatched bases: 3. CDR3 DNA sequence: TGTGCCAGCAGTTTAGGGGGGGTTCCCTACAATGAGCAGTTCTTC. Amino acid sequence: CASSLGGVPYNEQFF. Full variable domain (outside the CDR3, taken from reference TRBV28 and TRBJ2-1): DVKVTQSSRYLVKRTGEKVFLECVQDMDHENMFWYRQDPGLGLRLIYFSYDVKMKEKGDIPEGYSVSREKKERFSLILESASTNQTSMYLCASSLGGVPYNEQFFGPGTRLTVL.

This clone was seen a single time. V gene TRBV5-1 combines with J gene TRBJ1-3; D unclear. The V gene's germline CDR1 is SGHRS and CDR2 YFSETQ. V lost 4 bases to trimming and J lost 2 bases, with 10 bases between them. The CDR3 is made up of 14 amino acids. The CDR3 nucleotides are TGCGCCAGCAGCAGTTCTACAGCTGGAAACACCATATATTTT. Its protein product is CASSSSTAGNTIYF.

The V call is TRBV28, the J call TRBJ2-1; TRBD2 matches at 13 bases. The germline gives CDR1 MDHEN, CDR2 SYDVKM. V trimming: 6 bases; J trimming: 4 bases; junction bases outside the gene matches: 0. The CDR3 has 14 residues. The CDR3 is CASRTSGRYNEQFF. In DNA, the CDR3 is TGTGCCAGCAGGACTAGCGGGAGGTACAATGAGCAGTTCTTC. The full variable domain, completed using reference TRBV28 and TRBJ2-1, is DVKVTQSSRYLVKRTGEKVFLECVQDMDHENMFWYRQDPGLGLRLIYFSYDVKMKEKGDIPEGYSVSREKKERFSLILESASTNQTSMYLCASRTSGRYNEQFFGPGTRLTVL.

The chain recombines TRBV28 with TRBJ2-7; D not resolved. This CDR3 is built from 14 residues. Germline CDR1 MDHEN, CDR2 SYDVKM. V was trimmed by 5 bases and J by 0 bases, leaving 11 bases between them. CDR3 bases: TGTGCCAGCAGTGGCCCGACAAGCTCCTACGAGCAGTACTTC. Its translation: CASSGPTSSYEQYF.

The chain joins TRBV6-5 to TRBJ1-1; D unresolved. The CDR3 length is 11 residues. Deletions cut 9 bases from V and 0 bases from J, with 5 bases between. Germline CDR1 is MNHEY and CDR2 is SVGAGI. In nucleotides, the CDR3 is TGTGCCAGTCATTTGAACACTGAAGCTTTCTTT. This sequence encodes CASHLNTEAFF.

The chain is built from TRBV28 and TRBJ1-5; the D gene is possibly TRBD1 (5 bases). The germline V gene encodes CDR1 MDHEN and CDR2 SYDVKM. The CDR3 runs to 15 residues. V was pared by 6 bases and J by 6 bases, with 18 bases between. The CDR3 DNA follows: TGTGCCAGCAGCATCCCCCGGGGGATGGTTCAGCCCCAGCATTTT. Residues: CASSIPRGMVQPQHF.

This clone was found once. The chain uses TRBV3-1 (or the pseudogene TRBV3-2) and TRBJ2-7, with 11 bases matching TRBD2. V was clipped by 4 bases and J by 4 bases; unmatched bases: 6. The CDR3 is 15 amino acids. Germline values: CDR1 LGHDT, CDR2 YNNKEL (reference sequence). CDR3 sequence (DNA): TGTGCCAGCAGCCCCTTAGCGGGAGGGAGGTACGAGCAGTACTTC. Translated: CASSPLAGGRYEQYF.

The chain joins TRBV7-3 to TRBJ2-2, with a tentative D call TRBD2 (5 bases). Germline V gene data show CDR1 as SGHTA and CDR2 as FQGTGA. Trimming removed 7 bases at V and 0 bases at J, with 9 bases between. The CDR3 extends over 14 amino acids. The CDR3 region has the DNA TGTGCCAGCACTGAGGGAGCGAACACCGGGGAGCTGTTTTTT. Protein sequence: CASTEGANTGELFF.

This clone was seen a few times. The chain has TRBV5-1 and TRBJ2-7, with D possibly TRBD2 on 7 matching bases. V was clipped by 2 bases and J by 2 bases, with 11 bases between them. Germline V gene lookup returns CDR1 SGHRS and CDR2 YFSETQ. The CDR3 runs to 14 residues. The CDR3 sequence is CASSLTGTTYEQYF. The CDR3 nucleotides read TGCGCCAGCAGCTTAACAGGGACTACCTACGAGCAGTACTTC.

This clone was detected once. This rearrangement joins TRBV19 to TRBJ2-1, with 13 bases identical to TRBD2. The germline V gene has CDR1 LNHDA and CDR2 SQIVND (reference sequence). This CDR3 is built from 18 residues. V lost 3 bases, J lost 1 base, and 6 bases stayed unmatched. As DNA, the CDR3 is TGTGCCAGTAGTATGCCCAAACTAGCGGGAGGGTCCTACAATGAGCAGTTCTTC. Protein: CASSMPKLAGGSYNEQFF.

The rearrangement joins TRBV9 to TRBJ2-7, with D possibly being TRBD1 (6 bases). Germline CDR1 and CDR2: SGDLS and YYNGEE. The V end lost 0 bases, the J end lost 3 bases, and 13 bases lay between the germline ends. The CDR3 loop spans 15 amino acids. The CDR3 DNA sequence: TGTGCCAGCAGCGTAGATCAGGGGAGCGGCTACGAGCAGTACTTC. Its protein is CASSVDQGSGYEQYF.

The chain carries TRBV3-1 (or the pseudogene TRBV3-2) and TRBJ2-7, with 7 bases that match TRBD2. The CDR3 runs to 15 residues. Per germline, CDR1 LGHDT and CDR2 YNNKEL (reference sequence). The V and J ends lost 5 bases and 2 bases, in that order; junction bases with no gene match: 9. CDR3 sequence reads: CASSSEAGTTYEQYF. In DNA, the CDR3 is TGTGCCAGCAGCTCGGAAGCCGGGACTACCTACGAGCAGTACTTC.

The J gene is TRBJ1-2, the V gene TRBV7-2; D unresolved. Germline loops: CDR1 SGHTA, CDR2 FQGNSA. CDR3 size: 14 residues. The V end lost 5 bases, the J end lost 7 bases, and 17 bases lay between the germline ends. CDR3 region: CASSPGGKSSGYTF. For the CDR3, the DNA is TGTGCCAGCAGCCCCGGAGGGAAAAGCAGTGGCTACACCTTC.

The CDR3 nucleotides are TGTGCCAGCAGGGACGGACAGGGGGCGATGTCTTTCTTT. Amino acid sequence: CASRDGQGAMSFF. V gene TRBV6-5 combines with J gene TRBJ1-1; 11 bases match TRBD1. The CDR3 extends over 13 amino acids. The V gene's germline CDR1 is MNHEY and CDR2 SVGAGI. With 6 bases clipped from V and 12 bases from J, the junction kept 9 bases outside the gene matches.

The rearrangement uses TRBV7-3 and TRBJ2-5, with 12 bases matching TRBD2. The CDR3 covers 14 residues. The V segment lost 4 bases and the J segment 6 bases; nucleotides outside the gene matches: 3. Germline CDR1 SGHTA, CDR2 FQGTGA. The CDR3 loop reads CASSSSGRGQTQYF. The CDR3 bases are TGTGCCAGCAGCTCTAGCGGGAGGGGCCAGACCCAGTACTTC. The entire variable domain, with the rest obtained from reference TRBV7-3 and TRBJ2-5, is as follows: GAGVSQTPSNKVTEKGKYVELRCDPISGHTALYWYRQSLGQGPEFLIYFQGTGAADDSGLPNDRFFAVRPEGSVSTLKIQRTERGDSAVYLCASSSSGRGQTQYFGPGTRLLVL.

This chain links TRBV6-5 with TRBJ1-1; TRBD1 is a possible D gene (5 bases). CDR3 length: 15 amino acids. V lost 0 bases and J 3 bases, leaving 11 bases between the germline ends. Germline lookup yields CDR1 MNHEY and CDR2 SVGAGI. The CDR3, as DNA: TGTGCCAGCAGTTACTCGGGCAGGGCGGACACTGAAGCTTTCTTT. Residues: CASSYSGRADTEAFF.

The V gene is TRBV27, the J gene TRBJ2-3; 10 nucleotides align to TRBD2. The V and J ends lost 1 base and 3 bases, in that order; junction bases with no gene match: 4. Per the germline V gene, CDR1 is MNHEY and CDR2 is SMNVEV (reference sequence). The CDR3 is made up of 16 amino acids. The CDR3 is CASSLFRAGGTDTQYF. In DNA, the CDR3 is TGTGCCAGCAGTTTATTCAGAGCGGGAGGGACAGATACGCAGTATTTT.

The chain recombines TRBV12-1 with TRBJ2-7; the table's D gene call, TRBD2, was not cross checked with the DNA. TRBV12-1 represents a pseudogene. The CDR3 has 14 amino acids. CDR3 sequence (DNA): TGTGCCAGCAGCTTTGAACTTCGTCAATACGAGCAGTACTTC. This sequence encodes CASSFELRQYEQYF.

The chain is built from TRBV6-1 and TRBJ2-7; D ambiguous. V lost 3 bases and J lost 5, with 11 bases in between. The CDR3 is 13 residues long. Germline V gene lookup returns CDR1 MNHNS and CDR2 SASEGT. CDR3 amino acids: CASSEGATDEQYF. In DNA, the CDR3 is TGTGCCAGCAGTGAGGGCGCCACGGACGAGCAGTACTTC.

J is TRBJ2-1 and V is TRBV29-1; 12 bases are a match to TRBD2. This CDR3 spans 21 amino acids. From germline, CDR1 is SQVTM and CDR2 ANQGSEA. J was trimmed by 0 bases and V by 4 bases; bases with no gene match: 19. CDR3 sequence reads: CSVVSPPSLAGGESSYNEQFF. The DNA for the CDR3 is TGCAGCGTTGTCTCCCCACCTTCACTAGCGGGAGGCGAGAGCTCCTACAATGAGCAGTTCTTC.

This chain uses TRBV5-5 with TRBJ1-1; the match to TRBD1 covers 7 bases. The V gene's germline CDR1 is SGHKS and CDR2 YYEKEE (reference sequence). The V gene end was trimmed by 4 bases and the J gene end by 5 bases; junction bases not matched to a gene: 20. The CDR3 is 18 amino acids. CDR3 DNA sequence: TGTGCCAGCAGCCCGGTAGGGACAGTAGTAAACGGGAAGACTGAAGCTTTCTTT. Its translation: CASSPVGTVVNGKTEAFF.

The V and J genes are TRBV2 and TRBJ2-2; a possible D gene is TRBD1 (5 bases). Germline loops: CDR1 SNHLY, CDR2 FYNNEI. V lost 0 bases and J 1 base, leaving 15 bases between the germline ends. This CDR3 comprises 18 residues. The DNA for the CDR3 is TGTGCCAGCAGTGAAGCGCGCATAGGGGCTGTGAACACCGGGGAGCTGTTTTTT. Translated, it gives CASSEARIGAVNTGELFF.

This chain connects TRBV12-3 or TRBV12-4 to TRBJ2-3; D call uncertain. V was clipped by 0 bases and J by 5 bases, with 3 bases between them. This CDR3 is built from 12 residues. The chain's CDR3 is CASSLARDTQYF. Written as DNA, the CDR3 is TGTGCCAGCAGTTTAGCCCGAGATACGCAGTATTTT.

The V call is TRBV12-3 or TRBV12-4, the J call TRBJ2-1, with 7 bases matching TRBD2. The CDR3 runs to 13 residues. V trimming: 5 bases; J trimming: 7 bases; junction bases outside the gene matches: 5. In DNA, the CDR3 is TGTGCCAGCAGTCCTACCGGGGGGAATGAGCAGTTCTTC. Its translation is CASSPTGGNEQFF.

Notes on this clone: One junction end disagrees with the germline gene, perhaps due to a read error. CDR3 amino acids: CASSPHPGLAGVYGELFF. The CDR3 nucleotides are TGTGCTAGCAGCCCCCACCCCGGACTAGCGGGAGTTTACGGGGAGCTGTTTTTT. The chain uses TRBV7-7 and TRBJ2-2; the match to TRBD2 covers 13 bases. Germline CDR1 SSHAT, CDR2 FNYEAQ (reference sequence). The length of the CDR3 is 18 residues.

V gene TRBV28 combines with J gene TRBJ2-3, with D maybe TRBD1 (6 bases). The CDR3 has 13 residues. CDR1 and CDR2 from the germline V gene are MDHEN and SYDVKM. Between the trimmed V and J ends, which lost 8 bases and 3 bases, there was a span of 12 bases. The DNA of the CDR3 is TGTGCCAGCGGGGGCGCGTCGACAGATACGCAGTATTTT. It codes for CASGGASTDTQYF.